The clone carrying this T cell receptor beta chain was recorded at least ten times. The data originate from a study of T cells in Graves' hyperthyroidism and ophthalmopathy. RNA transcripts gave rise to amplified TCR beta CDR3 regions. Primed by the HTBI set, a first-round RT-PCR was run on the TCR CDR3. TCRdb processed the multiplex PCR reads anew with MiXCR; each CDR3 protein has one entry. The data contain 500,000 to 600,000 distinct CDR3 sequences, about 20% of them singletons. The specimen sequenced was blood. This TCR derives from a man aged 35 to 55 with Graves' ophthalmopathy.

The CDR3 here is CASSAQSGRGDTQYF. CDR3 bases: TGTGCCAGCAGCGCGCAGAGCGGGAGAGGCGATACGCAGTATTTT. The gene calls are TRBV7-3 and TRBJ2-3, with 8 bases matching TRBD2. The CDR3 is 15 amino acids. In germline, CDR1 is SGHTA, CDR2 FQGTGA. The trim removed 5 bases at V and 6 bases at J, leaving 10 bases unmatched.